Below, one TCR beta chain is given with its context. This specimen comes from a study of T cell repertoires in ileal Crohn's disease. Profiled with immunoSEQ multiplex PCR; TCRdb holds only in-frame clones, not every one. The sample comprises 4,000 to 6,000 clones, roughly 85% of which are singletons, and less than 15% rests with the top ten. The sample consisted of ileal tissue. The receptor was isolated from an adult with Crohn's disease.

CDR3 in amino acids: CASSFTGSQGYTF. CDR3 nucleotides: TGTGCCAGTAGTTTCACAGGATCTCAAGGCTACACCTTC. The chain carries TRBV19 and TRBJ1-2, with a possible D match to TRBD1 (5 bases). Germline V gene lookup returns CDR1 LNHDA and CDR2 SQIVND (reference sequence). The CDR3 length is 13 residues. The V end lost 5 bases, the J end lost 8 bases, and 15 bases lay between the germline ends.